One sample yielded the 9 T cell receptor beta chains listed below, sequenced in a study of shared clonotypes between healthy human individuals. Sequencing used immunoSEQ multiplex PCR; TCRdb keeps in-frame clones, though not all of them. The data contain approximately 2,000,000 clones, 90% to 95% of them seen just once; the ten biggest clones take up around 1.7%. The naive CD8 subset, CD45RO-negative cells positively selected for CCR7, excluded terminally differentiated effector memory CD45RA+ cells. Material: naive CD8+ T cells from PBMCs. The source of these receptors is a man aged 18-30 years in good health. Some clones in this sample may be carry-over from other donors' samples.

CDR3 in DNA: TGTGCCAGCAGGGATCGAACAGGGGCTCCTGCGACTTTCTTT. It yields the protein CASRDRTGAPATFF. The V gene is TRBV6-5, the J gene TRBJ1-1, with TRBD1 matching 7 bases. CDR1 is MNHEY, CDR2 SVGAGI, per germline. The CDR3 is made up of 14 amino acids. Trimming cost V 6 bases and J 12 bases; bases outside gene matches: 16.

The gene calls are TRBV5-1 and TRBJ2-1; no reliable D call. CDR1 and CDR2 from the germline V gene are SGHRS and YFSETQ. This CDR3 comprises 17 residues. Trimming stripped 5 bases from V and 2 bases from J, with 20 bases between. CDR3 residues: CASRFKTGPSTYNEQFF. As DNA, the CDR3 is TGCGCCAGCAGGTTCAAGACTGGCCCTTCCACCTACAATGAGCAGTTCTTC.

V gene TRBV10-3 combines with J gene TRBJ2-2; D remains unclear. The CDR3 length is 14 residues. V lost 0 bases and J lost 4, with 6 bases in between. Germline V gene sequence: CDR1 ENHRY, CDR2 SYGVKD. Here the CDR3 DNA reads TGTGCCATCAGTGAGTCGGGCTTCACCGGGGAGCTGTTTTTT. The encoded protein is CAISESGFTGELFF.

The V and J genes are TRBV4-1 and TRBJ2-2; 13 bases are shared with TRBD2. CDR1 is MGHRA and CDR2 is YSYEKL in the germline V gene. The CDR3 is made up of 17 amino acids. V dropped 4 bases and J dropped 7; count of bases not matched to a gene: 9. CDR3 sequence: CASSPTPGLAGIGELFF. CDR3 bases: TGCGCCAGCAGCCCCACCCCGGGACTAGCGGGAATCGGGGAGCTGTTTTTT.

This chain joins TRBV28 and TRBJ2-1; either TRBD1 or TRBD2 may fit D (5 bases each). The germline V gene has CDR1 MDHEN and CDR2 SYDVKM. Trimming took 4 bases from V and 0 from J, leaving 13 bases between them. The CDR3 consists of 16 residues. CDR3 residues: CASSSAGDRSYNEQFF. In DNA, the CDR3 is TGTGCCAGCAGTTCCGCCGGGGACCGCTCCTACAATGAGCAGTTCTTC.

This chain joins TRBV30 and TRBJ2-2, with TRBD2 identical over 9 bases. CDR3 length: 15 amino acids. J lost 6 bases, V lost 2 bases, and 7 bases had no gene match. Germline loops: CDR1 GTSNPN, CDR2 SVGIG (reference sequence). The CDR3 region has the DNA TGTGCCTGGAGTCGCCTAGCGGGAACGTCCGGGGAGCTGTTTTTT. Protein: CAWSRLAGTSGELFF.

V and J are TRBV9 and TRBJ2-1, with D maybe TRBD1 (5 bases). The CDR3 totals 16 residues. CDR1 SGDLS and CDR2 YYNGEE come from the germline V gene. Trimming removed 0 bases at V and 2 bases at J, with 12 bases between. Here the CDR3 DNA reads TGTGCCAGCAGCGTAGTCCCGGGCAGGGCCTACAATGAGCAGTTCTTC. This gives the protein CASSVVPGRAYNEQFF.

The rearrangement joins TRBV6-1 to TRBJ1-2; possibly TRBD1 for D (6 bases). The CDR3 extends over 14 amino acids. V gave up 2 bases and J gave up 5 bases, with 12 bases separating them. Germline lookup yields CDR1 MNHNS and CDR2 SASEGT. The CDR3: CASSEMGGRYGYTF. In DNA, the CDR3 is TGTGCCAGCAGTGAAATGGGGGGCCGGTATGGCTACACCTTC.

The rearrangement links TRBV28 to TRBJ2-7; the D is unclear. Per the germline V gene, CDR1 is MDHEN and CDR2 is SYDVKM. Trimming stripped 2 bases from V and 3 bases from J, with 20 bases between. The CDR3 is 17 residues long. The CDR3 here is CASSLNWPDLLGYEQYF. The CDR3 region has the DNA TGTGCCAGCAGTTTAAATTGGCCCGACCTACTCGGCTACGAGCAGTACTTC.